Shown below are 32 T cell receptor beta chains from a single sample sequenced in a study of tumor and adjacent non-tumor tissue in lung cancer. No cell sorting was done before RNA was extracted from the tissue. More than 3 cm separated this lung sample from the edge of the tumor. Three rounds of nested PCR, following a modified ARM-PCR protocol, produced the TCRbeta library. MiXCR was run by TCRdb on the multiplex PCR reads, yielding one entry per CDR3 protein. The data show 85,000 to 130,000 distinct CDR3 sequences, with 50% to 70% seen just once and 15% to 20% held by the top ten. The material sequenced was distant non-tumor lung tissue. The receptors come from a man younger than 40 with non-small cell lung cancer.

This clonotype was recorded many times. V is TRBV12-3 or TRBV12-4 and J is TRBJ2-7, with 7 bases fitting TRBD2. The ends lost 0 bases at V and 5 bases at J; junction bases unmatched: 4. This CDR3 is built from 14 residues. The CDR3 DNA follows: TGTGCCAGCAGTTTAGCGGGAGGGTTGGACGAGCAGTACTTC. As protein: CASSLAGGLDEQYF.

In regard to this clonotype: Sequence at one end of the junction differs from germline and may be a read error. The chain uses TRBV20-1 and TRBJ1-1, with D hard to call. CDR1 is DFQATT and CDR2 is SNEGSKA in the germline V gene (reference sequence). The CDR3 totals 12 residues. Written as DNA, the CDR3 is TGCGGTGCCCCTCTGATAGGGAGTGAAGCTTTCTTT. Protein: CGAPLIGSEAFF.

The table lists this clonotype with a few counts. The chain couples TRBV20-1 to TRBJ2-5; D is possibly TRBD1 or TRBD2 (7 bases each). The CDR3 has 13 residues. V was clipped by 8 bases and J by 5 bases, with 18 bases between them. In germline, CDR1 is DFQATT, CDR2 SNEGSKA (reference sequence). This chain's CDR3 is CSTTRQGGETQYF. Written as DNA, the CDR3 is TGCAGTACTACGCGACAGGGAGGGGAGACCCAGTACTTC.

This clonotype was counted a few times. Its ends do not fully match the called genes, so a read error is possible. The rearrangement uses TRBV11-2 and TRBJ1-2; D not certain. CDR3 length: 13 residues. Per germline, CDR1 SGHAT and CDR2 FQNNGV. The CDR3 region has the DNA TGCGCGAGCAGCTTAGATTCCAACTATGGCTACACCTTC. Amino acid sequence: CASSLDSNYGYTF. Full variable domain (outside the CDR3, taken from reference TRBV11-2 and TRBJ1-2): EAGVAQSPRYKIIEKRQSVAFWCNPISGHATLYWYQQILGQGPKLLIQFQNNGVVDDSQLPKDRFSAERLKGVDSTLKIQPAKLEDSAVYLCASSLDSNYGYTFGSGTRLTVV.

Comments on this clonotype: Being one base from a much bigger clone, this may be a read error. The V and J genes are TRBV10-1 and TRBJ2-1, with TRBD2 matching over 9 bases. CDR3 size: 17 residues. The germline CDR1 and CDR2 sequences are WNHNN and SYGVQD (reference sequence). Here the CDR3 reads CASSESGGRAQDNEHFF. CDR3 nucleotides: TGCGCCAGCAGTGAGTCTGGCGGGAGGGCCCAAGACAATGAGCACTTCTTC.

Comments on this clonotype: The junction shows a germline mismatch at one end, possibly a read error. This sequence joins TRBV11-2 and TRBJ2-7; 7 nucleotides agree with TRBD1. Germline CDR1 SGHAT, CDR2 FQNNGV. The CDR3 sequence is 12 residues long. The CDR3 reads CASSFTGAEQYF. For the CDR3, the DNA is TGTGCCAGTAGCTTTACAGGGGCCGAGCAGTACTTC.

Worth noting for this clonotype: The germline gene is not matched at one end of the junction; a read error may be the cause. The chain carries TRBV4-2 and TRBJ1-2, with TRBD1 as a possible D gene (5 bases). CDR1 LGHNA and CDR2 YNFKEQ come from the germline V gene. CDR3 length: 15 residues. For the CDR3, the DNA is TGTGCCAGCAGCCAGGATGTGGCAGGGCAATATGACTACACCTTC. It translates to CASSQDVAGQYDYTF.

This clonotype was recorded a few times. The chain couples TRBV12-3 or TRBV12-4 to TRBJ2-7; D is uncertain. This CDR3 spans 10 amino acids. V gave up 8 bases and J gave up 0 bases, with 2 bases separating them. The CDR3 DNA is TGTGCCAGCGGCTCCTACGAGCAGTACTTC. It codes for CASGSYEQYF.

This clonotype came up a few times. V gene TRBV11-2 combines with J gene TRBJ1-3, with D uncertain. The V end lost 2 bases, the J end lost 6 bases, and 11 bases lay between the germline ends. The CDR3 has 14 residues. The germline V gene encodes CDR1 SGHAT and CDR2 FQNNGV. CDR3 amino acids: CASSLNTGKNTIYF. The CDR3 DNA reads as TGTGCCAGCAGCTTAAACACGGGGAAAAACACCATATATTTT.

This chain uses TRBV11-2 with TRBJ2-5, with a tentative D call TRBD2 (6 bases). The CDR3 is made up of 13 amino acids. Germline loops: CDR1 SGHAT, CDR2 FQNNGV. CDR3 sequence: CASDTSCQETQYF. The CDR3 DNA follows: TGTGCAAGCGATACTAGCTGTCAAGAGACCCAGTACTTC. Filled out from reference TRBV11-2 and TRBJ2-5, the complete variable domain reads EAGVAQSPRYKIIEKRQSVAFWCNPISGHATLYWYQQILGQGPKLLIQFQNNGVVDDSQLPKDRFSAERLKGVDSTLKIQPAKLEDSAVYLCASDTSCQETQYFGPGTRLLVL.

This clonotype was counted ten times or more. The V gene is TRBV29-1, the J gene TRBJ2-1; possibly TRBD1 for D (6 bases). The CDR3 has 13 amino acids. The germline V gene has CDR1 SQVTM and CDR2 ANQGSEA. V shed 7 bases and J shed 7 bases, with 17 bases lying between them. The CDR3 loop reads CSGIHRVKNEQFF. DNA for the CDR3: TGCAGCGGTATTCACAGGGTAAAGAATGAGCAGTTCTTC.

With regard to this clonotype: A read error may be the cause here, since a much bigger clone is one base away. The chain is built from TRBV12-3 or TRBV12-4 and TRBJ1-2; D is uncertain. This CDR3 is built from 14 residues. Trimming stripped 6 bases from V and 8 bases from J, with 19 bases between. CDR3 loop: CASSLGHVRDGYTF. The DNA of the CDR3 is TGTGCCAGCAGCCTCGGTCATGTAAGAGACGGCTACACCTTC.

There are a few counts of this clonotype. J is TRBJ2-5 and V is TRBV4-1; 9 positions agree with TRBD1. The length of the CDR3 is 14 residues. The V gene end was trimmed by 6 bases and the J gene end by 1 base; junction bases not matched to a gene: 3. Per the germline V gene, CDR1 is MGHRA and CDR2 is YSYEKL. In DNA form, the CDR3 reads TGCGCCAGCAGTCCGGGACAGGGCCAAGAGACCCAGTACTTC. Encoded protein: CASSPGQGQETQYF.

V is TRBV6-6 and J is TRBJ1-1; D is perhaps TRBD1 (6 bases). Germline V lookup: CDR1 MNHNY, CDR2 SVGAGI (reference sequence). V shed 0 bases and J shed 13 bases, with 18 bases lying between them. The CDR3 has 14 amino acids. CDR3 amino acids: CASSYSMGATEDFF. The CDR3 DNA reads TGTGCCAGCAGTTACTCGATGGGGGCTACTGAGGATTTCTTT.

Notes on this clonotype: The CDR3 does not end in the conserved phenylalanine or tryptophan, so this is likely a read error. The CDR3 reads CASSPGDRVGGYTS. CDR3 DNA: TGTGCTAGCAGCCCGGGGGACAGGGTCGGCGGCTACACCTCC. The genes are TRBV11-2 and TRBJ1-2, with TRBD1 matching over 9 bases. Germline V gene lookup returns CDR1 SGHAT and CDR2 FQNNGV. The CDR3 loop spans 14 amino acids.

Note on this clonotype: A much more abundant neighbour one base away suggests this may be a read error. The rearrangement joins TRBV12-5 to TRBJ2-1; D call uncertain. Trimming left V 10 bases short and J 10 bases short, with 8 bases between. Looked up from germline, CDR1 is LGHNT and CDR2 is FRNRAP. CDR3 length: 9 residues. CDR3 protein: CATPLEQFF. CDR3 sequence (DNA): TGTGCTACCCCACTCGAGCAGTTCTTC.

The table lists this clonotype with a few counts. A much larger clone lies a single base off, so this may be a read error. The chain employs TRBV20-1 and TRBJ2-7; 8 nucleotides line up with TRBD2. The V segment lost 6 bases and the J segment 0 bases; nucleotides outside the gene matches: 4. Germline CDR1 and CDR2: DFQATT and SNEGSKA (reference sequence). The CDR3 contains 13 residues. This CDR3 reads CSARLAGSYEQYF. The CDR3 DNA follows: TGCAGTGCCAGGCTAGCGGGCTCCTACGAGCAGTACTTC.

DNA for the CDR3: TGCGCCAGCAGTGACTCAACAGGGCGCAATGAGCAGTTCTTC. Protein: CASSDSTGRNEQFF. This rearrangement joins TRBV10-1 to TRBJ2-1; weak D call: TRBD1 (6 bases). Germline V gene data show CDR1 as WNHNN and CDR2 as SYGVQD (reference sequence). The V end lost 3 bases, the J end lost 6 bases, and 12 bases lay between the germline ends. CDR3 length: 14 amino acids.

V is TRBV11-2 and J is TRBJ1-6, with D uncertain. The germline CDR1 and CDR2 sequences are SGHAT and FQNNGV. V dropped 7 bases and J dropped 8 bases, with 15 bases sitting between them. This CDR3 region has 14 residues. The CDR3 nucleotides read TGTGCCAGCAACTTTGCGGGTGGATATTCACCCCTCCACTTT. Its translation: CASNFAGGYSPLHF. The full variable domain, rest sourced from reference TRBV11-2 and TRBJ1-6, is EAGVAQSPRYKIIEKRQSVAFWCNPISGHATLYWYQQILGQGPKLLIQFQNNGVVDDSQLPKDRFSAERLKGVDSTLKIQPAKLEDSAVYLCASNFAGGYSPLHFGNGTRLTVT.

This clonotype was recorded a few times. With a much larger clone just one base away, this may be a read error. The gene calls are TRBV20-1 and TRBJ1-5; 7 nucleotides agree with TRBD1. This CDR3 region has 15 residues. CDR1 and CDR2 (germline): DFQATT, SNEGSKA (reference sequence). The CDR3 nucleotides are TGCAGTGTTAGAGATCCAGACAGGGTGGCTCAGCCCCAGCATTTT. Translation gives CSVRDPDRVAQPQHF.

Notes on this clonotype: A much larger clone differs by one base, so this may be a read error. The gene calls are TRBV4-3 and TRBJ1-2; TRBD1 is a possible D gene (5 bases). The germline CDR1 and CDR2 sequences are LGHNA and YSLEER. The length of the CDR3 is 17 residues. The CDR3, as DNA: TGCGCCAACAGCCAAGGTCAGGGAGTTTATCGCCACAATGGCTACACCTTC. Translated: CANSQGQGVYRHNGYTF.

This clonotype was detected ten times or more. The J gene is TRBJ2-3, the V gene TRBV4-1; D gene uncertain. Trimming pared 0 bases from V and 0 bases from J, leaving 10 bases between. CDR1 is MGHRA, CDR2 YSYEKL, per germline. The CDR3 has 16 amino acids. CDR3 nucleotides: TGCGCCAGCAGCCAAGAACCAGCACCGAGCACAGATACGCAGTATTTT. Its translation: CASSQEPAPSTDTQYF.

Concerning this clonotype: This could be a read error, since a much larger clone is one nucleotide away. The chain couples TRBV4-1 to TRBJ2-2; 7 nucleotides align to TRBD2. CDR3 length: 15 residues. Per germline, CDR1 MGHRA and CDR2 YSYEKL. J was trimmed by 1 base and V by 5 bases; bases with no gene match: 4. The CDR3 protein is CASSSRGVNTGELFF. The CDR3 DNA reads TGCGCCAGCAGCAGCCGGGGGGTGAACACCGGGGAGCTGTTTTTT.

On this clonotype itself: It is likely a read error, because the conserved phenylalanine at the end of the CDR3 is missing. The CDR3 sequence is CANSEAEGEGYGYTS. Here the CDR3 DNA reads TGTGCCAACAGTGAAGCTGAAGGGGAGGGCTATGGCTACACCTCC. The V gene is TRBV6-1, the J gene TRBJ1-2; a weak D match, TRBD1 (5 bases). The CDR3 totals 15 residues. Germline values: CDR1 MNHNS, CDR2 SASEGT.

With regard to this clonotype: The junction shows a germline mismatch at one end, possibly a read error. The chain carries TRBV10-3 and TRBJ1-6; a weak D match, TRBD1 (5 bases). The germline V gene encodes CDR1 ENHRY and CDR2 SYGVKD. The CDR3 has 15 residues. The CDR3 spells CAITPDISYNSPLYF. The DNA of the CDR3 is TGCGCCATCACCCCGGACATCTCCTATAATTCACCCCTCTACTTT.

As regards this clonotype: Sequence at one end of the junction differs from germline and may be a read error. The chain uses TRBV11-2 and TRBJ2-1; TRBD2 matches at 7 bases. The V gene's germline CDR1 is SGHAT and CDR2 FQNNGV. This CDR3 region has 15 residues. CDR3 region: CDSTLAWSSGNEQFF. In nucleotides, the CDR3 is TGTGACAGCACTTTAGCGTGGTCTAGCGGCAATGAGCAGTTCTTC.

The chain couples TRBV20-1 to TRBJ2-7, with D possibly being TRBD1 (6 bases). Germline CDR1 is DFQATT and CDR2 is SNEGSKA (reference sequence). The CDR3 has 15 residues. CDR3: CCVRSRQGIGYEQYF. For the CDR3, the DNA is TGCTGTGTTAGAAGCCGTCAGGGGATCGGTTACGAGCAGTACTTC.

CDR3 bases: TGTGCCAGTAGTACGACAGGAGGGACCGGGGAGCTGTTTTTT. Protein sequence: CASSTTGGTGELFF. V gene TRBV6-5 combines with J gene TRBJ2-2, with D possibly being TRBD1 or TRBD2 (6 bases each). Germline V CDR1 and CDR2: MNHEY, SVGAGI. The CDR3 runs to 14 residues. Trimming stripped 9 bases from V and 5 bases from J, with 16 bases between.

Details on this clonotype: The germline gene is not matched at one end of the junction; a read error may be the cause. The chain is built from TRBV6-5 and TRBJ2-2; a possible D gene is TRBD1 (6 bases). CDR3 length: 13 residues. Germline CDR1 reads MNHEY; CDR2 reads SVGAGI. CDR3 DNA sequence: TGTGCCAGCAGTTGGGGGCCTGACGGGGAACTGTTTTTT. Amino acid sequence: CASSWGPDGELFF.

Turning to this clonotype: A read error is possible here, since a much larger clone lies one base away. The CDR3 DNA reads TGCAGCGCTGAGATCGCTGATGGCTACACCTTC. Amino acid sequence: CSAEIADGYTF. The rearrangement links TRBV29-1 to TRBJ1-2; D unresolved. The CDR3 consists of 11 residues. The germline gives CDR1 SQVTM, CDR2 ANQGSEA. Trimming stripped 7 bases from V and 6 bases from J, with 12 bases between. Variable domain in full (rest from reference TRBV29-1 and TRBJ1-2): SAVISQKPSRDICQRGTSLTIQCQVDSQVTMMFWYRQQPGQSLTLIATANQGSEATYESGFVIDKFPISRPNLTFSTLTVSNMSPEDSSIYLCSAEIADGYTFGSGTRLTVV.

Comments on this clonotype: It may be a read error: a sequence one base away is much more abundant. The chain is built from TRBV7-8 and TRBJ2-3, with 10 bases aligning to TRBD2. V lost 5 bases and J lost 5; bases outside the gene matches: 10. Germline loops: CDR1 SGHVS, CDR2 FQNEAQ. There are 16 residues in the CDR3. CDR3 in amino acids: CASSRTSGEAGDTQYF. The CDR3, as DNA: TGTGCCAGCAGCCGCACTAGCGGGGAGGCCGGAGATACGCAGTATTTT.

The chain employs TRBV4-2 and TRBJ2-5; D is ambiguous. CDR3 length: 13 residues. Germline lookup yields CDR1 LGHNA and CDR2 YNFKEQ. Trimming removed 1 base at V and 7 bases at J, with 10 bases between. The CDR3, as DNA: TGTGCCAGCAGCCAAGGTAGTAGAGCGACCCAGTACTTC. Protein product: CASSQGSRATQYF.